This T cell receptor beta chain was observed in a study of T cell responses to AZD1222 COVID-19 vaccine. Sequenced by immunoSEQ multiplex PCR; TCRdb stores in-frame clones only, minus some. This sample has tens of thousands of clones, with 80% to 95% found just once. The V end lost 3 bases, the J end lost 6 bases, and 8 bases lay between the germline ends. CDR3 length: 12 amino acids. Germline CDR1 SGHTA, CDR2 FQGNSA. The clonotype was recovered from an adult who received the AZD1222 COVID-19 vaccine. The sequencing used peripheral blood, collected 28 days after the second AZD1222 dose. The V gene is TRBV7-2, the J gene TRBJ1-1; D remains unclear. CDR3 amino acids: CASSFRTAEAFF. The CDR3 DNA is TGTGCCAGCAGCTTTCGGACTGCTGAAGCTTTCTTT.